This TCR beta chain was recorded in a study of identical twins. Donors were all healthy Caucasians. Overall study results and limits: Out-of-frame TCR alpha sharing in monozygotic twins exceeded recombination model predictions.

This CDR3 has 15 amino acids. V lost 3 bases to trimming and J lost 3 bases, with 15 bases between them. Per the germline V gene, CDR1 is MNHNY and CDR2 is SVGAGI (reference sequence). This clonotype was detected ten times or more. What it binds is not known. TCRdb recomputed calls from the 5' RACE reads with MiXCR, one row per CDR3 protein. The sample has 1.5 million to 2 million distinct CDR3 sequences, 25% to 35% seen once. V and J are TRBV6-6 and TRBJ2-7; D is possibly TRBD1 or TRBD2 (6 bases each). The clonotype comes from a newborn girl in good health. Sequenced material: cord blood. The CDR3 sequence: CASSYLSGGSYEQYF. The CDR3 DNA reads TGTGCCAGCAGTTATTTGTCCGGGGGCAGCTACGAGCAGTACTTC.